The clone carrying this T cell receptor (beta chain) was seen at least ten times. Its antigen is undetermined. TCRdb passed the RT-PCR reads through MiXCR, listing each CDR3 protein once. The table includes about 800,000 distinct CDR3 sequences, 21% detected once. This sample was taken from a study of response to subunit inactivated influenza vaccine. Study findings and constraints: The authors suggested that few new T cells are recruited per seasonal influenza vaccination.

This clonotype was sampled from a man in his fifties who received an inactivated influenza vaccine. Sequences were derived from PBMCs from blood, sampled around 5 days after vaccination.

For the CDR3, the DNA is TGCAGCGTACCACAGGGATACTATGGCTACACCTTC. It codes for CSVPQGYYGYTF. The chain employs TRBV29-1 and TRBJ1-2, with D possibly TRBD1 on 6 matching bases. Germline CDR1 and CDR2: SQVTM and ANQGSEA. The CDR3 runs 12 residues. Between the trimmed V and J ends, which lost 6 bases and 3 bases, there was a span of 11 bases.